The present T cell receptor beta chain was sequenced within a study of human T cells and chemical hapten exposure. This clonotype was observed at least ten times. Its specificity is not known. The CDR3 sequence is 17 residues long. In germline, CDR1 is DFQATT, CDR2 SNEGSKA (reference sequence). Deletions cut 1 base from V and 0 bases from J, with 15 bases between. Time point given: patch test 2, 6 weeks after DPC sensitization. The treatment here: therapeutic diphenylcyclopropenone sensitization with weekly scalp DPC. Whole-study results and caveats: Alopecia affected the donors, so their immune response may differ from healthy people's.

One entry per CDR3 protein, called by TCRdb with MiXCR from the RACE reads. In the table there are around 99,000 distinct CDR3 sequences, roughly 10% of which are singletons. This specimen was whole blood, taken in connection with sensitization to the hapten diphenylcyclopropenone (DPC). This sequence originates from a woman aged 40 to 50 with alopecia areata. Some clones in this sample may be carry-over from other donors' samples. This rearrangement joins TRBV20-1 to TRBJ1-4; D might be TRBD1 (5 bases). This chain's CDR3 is CSARGWQGFATNEKLFF. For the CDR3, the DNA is TGCAGTGCTAGAGGCTGGCAGGGTTTCGCAACTAATGAAAAACTGTTTTTT.